A selection of T cell receptor beta chains follows, all from one sample in a study of regulatory T cells in long-lasting Graves disease. TCRdb reanalysed the multiplex PCR reads using MiXCR and keeps one entry per CDR3 protein. The profile covers 620,000 or so distinct CDR3 sequences, with roughly 15% appearing a single time and around a sixth taken by the ten largest. A further study also used this sample, focusing on T cells in Graves' hyperthyroidism and ophthalmopathy.

The sequencing used peripheral blood mononuclear cells (PBMCs), collected at new diagnosis, from a patient treated with antithyroid drugs. Receptors were obtained from a woman in her thirties with Graves disease. CDR3s include the opening cysteine and the closing phenylalanine or tryptophan. Each record gives: D gene, V gene, J gene, clone size, CDR3 DNA, CDR3 protein. The D gene is left open where the match is weak. Some rows mark clone size as missing; the rest say once, few, many or name a class of expanded clone.

>-|TRBV2|TRBJ2-4|many
TGTGCCAGCAGTACCGGGATCCCGGTCCCCAAAAACATTCAGTACTTC
CASSTGIPVPKNIQYF
>-|TRBV3-1|TRBJ2-1|-
TGTGCCAGCAGCCAGCCTAGATCCTACAATGAGCAGTTCTTC
CASSQPRSYNEQFF
>-|TRBV28|TRBJ2-7|many
TGTGCCAGCACAGGGCCGTTACCCCTCGAGCAGTACTTC
CASTGPLPLEQYF
>TRBD2|TRBV12-3/TRBV12-4|TRBJ2-1|-
TGTGCCAGCAGTTTAGGGGCTAGCGGAGGTTACTCCTACAATGAGCAGTTCTTC
CASSLGASGGYSYNEQFF
>-|TRBV30|TRBJ1-2|few
TGTGCCTGGAGTGACCCCGACAGTTTAGACTATGGCTACACCTTC
CAWSDPDSLDYGYTF
>-|TRBV19|TRBJ2-5|-
TGTGCCAGTAGTGCGGGCCAAGAGACCCAGTACTTC
CASSAGQETQYF
>-|TRBV28|TRBJ1-5|many
TGTGCCAGCAGTTACAGGGTCCAGCCCCAGCATTTT
CASSYRVQPQHF
>-|TRBV5-5|TRBJ1-5|few
TGTGCCAGCAGCCATGGGACTGCAAATCAGCCCCAGCATTTT
CASSHGTANQPQHF
>-|TRBV11-2|TRBJ2-5|many
TGTGCCAGCAGCTTAGCACGGACAGCAACTGGAGAGACCCAGTACTTC
CASSLARTATGETQYF
>TRBD1|TRBV20-1|TRBJ1-5|many
TGCAGTGCCGACGATTACAGGGGTGGGAATCAGCCCCAGCATTTT
CSADDYRGGNQPQHF
>TRBD1|TRBV29-1|TRBJ1-1|many
TGCAGCGTTGAATGGGACAGGGCGACTGAAGCTTTCTTT
CSVEWDRATEAFF
>-|TRBV13|TRBJ1-2|many
TGTGCCAGCAGCTTCTGGGGCGAGAACTATGGCTACACCTTC
CASSFWGENYGYTF
>-|TRBV28|TRBJ1-1|many
TGTGCCAGCAGTTTCCTGGTTAGGGCGAACACTGAAGCTTTCTTT
CASSFLVRANTEAFF
>-|TRBV19|TRBJ1-2|few
TGTGCCAGTAGTATACGGGACCTCTATGGCTACACCTTC
CASSIRDLYGYTF
>TRBD2|TRBV2|TRBJ2-3|many
TGTGCCAGCAAGCGGGAGGCAGATACGCAGTATTTT
CASKREADTQYF
>TRBD2|TRBV6-1|TRBJ2-1|-
TGTGCCAGCATCGCGTCTAGCGGGAGGAATGAGCAGTTCTTC
CASIASSGRNEQFF
>-|TRBV18|TRBJ1-3|-
TGTGCCAGCTCACCCGGACGTTCACGCGGAAACACCATATATTTT
CASSPGRSRGNTIYF
>-|TRBV6-1|TRBJ1-5|many
TGTGCCAGCAGTGATCAGCCCCAGCATTTT
CASSDQPQHF
>-|TRBV12-3/TRBV12-4|TRBJ2-1|few
TGTGCCAGCATGAGGGTGGTAGAGCAGTTCTTC
CASMRVVEQFF
>-|TRBV9|TRBJ1-4|-
TGTGCCAGCAGCCCCGGACAGACAACTAATGAAAAACTGTTTTTT
CASSPGQTTNEKLFF
>-|TRBV28|TRBJ2-7|many
TGTGCCAGCAGGCCCCCCGGGTACTACGAGCAGTACTTC
CASRPPGYYEQYF
>-|TRBV20-1|TRBJ2-7|many
TGCAGTGCCCGGCAGGGTGCCTACGAGCAGTACTTC
CSARQGAYEQYF
>TRBD1|TRBV28|TRBJ2-7|many
TGTGCCAGCAGTTATTTAACCGGGACAGGGGGCAGGGAGCAGTACTTC
CASSYLTGTGGREQYF
>-|TRBV18|TRBJ2-7|few
TGTGCCAGCTCACCAGGGTTCCCTATGGGGGTCTACGAGCAGTACTTC
CASSPGFPMGVYEQYF
>-|TRBV2|TRBJ1-4|many
TGTGCCAGCAGCAGGGAGTGGGGTGAAAAACTGTTTTTT
CASSREWGEKLFF
>TRBD1|TRBV20-1|TRBJ1-6|-
TGCAGTGCTGGAGTTGGGCAGGGGGCCATCTCACCCCTCCACTTT
CSAGVGQGAISPLHF
>-|TRBV10-2|TRBJ2-7|-
TGCGCCAGCAGGGCCCGGAGGGCAAACTCCTACGAGCAGTACTTC
CASRARRANSYEQYF
>TRBD2|TRBV19|TRBJ2-1|-
TGTGCCAGTAGTTCTAGACTAGCGGTAACCTACAATGAGCAGTTCTTC
CASSSRLAVTYNEQFF
>TRBD1|TRBV10-3|TRBJ2-6|-
TGTGCCATCAGTGGAGGGACAGGGTCTTCTGGGGCCAACGTCCTGACTTTC
CAISGGTGSSGANVLTF
>-|TRBV7-9|TRBJ1-4|many
TGTGCCAGCAGCTTAGTTTTGAGTGCGACTAATGAAAAACTGTTTTTT
CASSLVLSATNEKLFF
>-|TRBV2|TRBJ2-2|few
TGTGCCAGCAGTGAAAGGGGGAGGGGCACCGGGGAGCTGTTTTTT
CASSERGRGTGELFF
>TRBD1|TRBV19|TRBJ1-2|once
TGTGCCAGTACCACCCCAAGGATGGGGACAGGAGCCAACTATGGCTACACCTTC
CASTTPRMGTGANYGYTF
>TRBD1|TRBV6-1|TRBJ1-1|once
TGTGCCAGCAGGCCCGGACAGGATTTTACTGAAGCTTTCTTT
CASRPGQDFTEAFF